This T cell receptor (beta chain) was recorded in a study of regulatory T cells in long-lasting Graves disease. Findings and limits, study-wide: Those with persistent disease had in common more public clonotypes (more than 2,500) than new patients (about 970). Newly diagnosed disease favored TRBV20-1 and TRBJ2-1 over persistent disease.

Trimming took 8 bases from V and 6 from J; bases not matched to a gene: 3. This CDR3 has 12 residues. Germline V CDR1 and CDR2: SGHTA, FQGTGA. Specified time point: newly diagnosed GD, antithyroid drugs for less than 3 months. Extracted RNA from PBMCs served as the source of the TCR library. Libraries of TCR beta came from iRepertoire HTBI primers plus Arm-PCR of CDR3 regions. In the source study's methods: Samples collectively showed 62 TRBV and roughly 15 TRBJ segments. Via MiXCR, TCRdb re-called the multiplex PCR reads, giving one row per CDR3 protein. The V and J calls come from TCRdb's annotation, not from the publication. This table holds approximately 400,000 distinct CDR3 sequences, about 15% found once. Many counts were recorded for this clonotype. The target antigen is unknown. The same sample was also studied in work on T cells in Graves' hyperthyroidism and ophthalmopathy. That source adds: The model identified upcoming ophthalmopathy a median approximately six months ahead of onset.

V and J are TRBV7-3 and TRBJ2-2; 7 bases line up with TRBD2. The material sequenced was peripheral blood mononuclear cells (PBMCs), taken at new diagnosis, from a patient treated with antithyroid drugs. The receptor comes from a woman between 25 and 40 years old with Graves disease. The CDR3 sequence: CASSSGAGELFF. The CDR3 nucleotides are TGTGCCAGCTCAAGCGGGGCCGGGGAGCTGTTTTTT.